A single sample gave rise to the 12 T cell receptor beta chains below, sequenced in a study of shared clonotypes between healthy human individuals. Profiled with immunoSEQ multiplex PCR; TCRdb holds only in-frame clones, not every one. The sample shows 500,000 to 700,000 clones, around 96% of them seen only once. Naive CD8 cells were CD45RO-negative, positively selected for CCR7, excluding terminally differentiated effector memory CD45RA+ cells. The sequenced sample consisted of naive CD8+ T cells sorted from blood. The receptors here all came from a woman between 25 and 40 years old in good health.

This chain uses TRBV15 with TRBJ2-7, with 7 bases lining up with TRBD2. Trimming cost V 6 bases and J 3 bases; bases outside gene matches: 8. The CDR3 totals 14 residues. Germline CDR1 is LNHNV and CDR2 is YYDKDF (reference sequence). CDR3 loop: CATREVGGSYEQYF. The CDR3 DNA follows: TGTGCCACCAGGGAGGTCGGGGGGAGCTACGAGCAGTACTTC.

V is TRBV21-1 and J is TRBJ1-4. TRBV21-1 is assigned pseudogene status. This CDR3 comprises 12 residues. The CDR3 protein is CATAKKDEKLFF. CDR3 bases: TGTGCCACCGCTAAGAAGGATGAAAAACTGTTTTTT.

This clone appeared a single time. The identical CDR3 is also encoded by other nucleotide sequences in the sample. This chain uses TRBV13 with TRBJ2-7, with TRBD1 matching 7 bases. Germline V gives CDR1 PRHDT, CDR2 FYEKMQ (reference sequence). V was pared by 0 bases and J by 3 bases, with 2 bases of the junction left unmatched. The CDR3 covers 14 residues. The DNA of the CDR3 is TGTGCCAGCAGCTTAGGGGCAGGGGGCTACGAGCAGTACTTC. This gives the protein CASSLGAGGYEQYF.

The chain joins TRBV29-1 to TRBJ2-1; 7 bases line up with TRBD2. With 2 bases clipped from V and 7 bases from J, the junction kept 8 bases outside the gene matches. Germline V gene data show CDR1 as SQVTM and CDR2 as ANQGSEA. This CDR3 has 14 amino acids. The CDR3 DNA reads TGCAGCGTTGAACGGCGGGACTACCTAAATGAGCAGTTCTTC. Its translation is CSVERRDYLNEQFF.

V gene TRBV18 combines with J gene TRBJ2-5; 7 nucleotides align to TRBD1. The CDR3 spans 15 residues. Germline V gives CDR1 KGHSH, CDR2 LQKENI. With V trimmed by 6 bases and J by 7 bases, 14 bases remained unmatched. The CDR3 nucleotides are TGTGCCAGCTCCGACGTACGACAGGGTTGGGTGACCCAGTACTTC. The encoded protein is CASSDVRQGWVTQYF.

The CDR3 spells CASSFRQEAGELFF. The CDR3 nucleotides are TGTGCCAGCAGCTTCCGACAGGAGGCCGGGGAGCTGTTTTTT. V is TRBV7-7 and J is TRBJ2-2, with D perhaps TRBD1 (6 bases). CDR1 is SSHAT and CDR2 is FNYEAQ in the germline V gene (reference sequence). The V end lost 3 bases, the J end lost 6 bases, and 11 bases lay between the germline ends. This CDR3 has 14 residues. The entire variable domain, with the rest obtained from reference TRBV7-7 and TRBJ2-2, is as follows: GAGVSQSPRYKVTKRGQDVTLRCDPISSHATLYWYQQALGQGPEFLTYFNYEAQPDKSGLPSDRFSAERPEGSISTLTIQRTEQRDSAMYRCASSFRQEAGELFFGEGSRLTVL.

This clone was detected once. The rearrangement uses TRBV7-2 and TRBJ1-5; D possibly corresponds to TRBD1 (5 bases). The length of the CDR3 is 16 residues. The V end was cut by 4 bases, the J end by 0 bases, with 13 bases between. CDR1 SGHTA and CDR2 FQGNSA come from the germline V gene. The CDR3 DNA sequence: TGTGCCAGCAGCTCCCGGGGGGGTTATAGCAATCAGCCCCAGCATTTT. Its translation is CASSSRGGYSNQPQHF. The full variable domain, completed using reference TRBV7-2 and TRBJ1-5, is GAGVSQSPSNKVTEKGKDVELRCDPISGHTALYWYRQSLGQGLEFLIYFQGNSAPDKSGLPSDRFSAERTGGSVSTLTIQRTQQEDSAVYLCASSSRGGYSNQPQHFGDGTRLSIL.

The chain has TRBV7-9 and TRBJ1-1; D not resolved. This CDR3 is built from 13 residues. Between the trimmed V and J ends, which lost 1 base and 1 base, there was a span of 4 bases. Per germline, CDR1 SEHNR and CDR2 FQNEAQ (reference sequence). CDR3 in amino acids: CASSLVENTEAFF. CDR3 nucleotides: TGTGCCAGCAGCTTAGTAGAGAACACTGAAGCTTTCTTT.

J is TRBJ2-3 and V is TRBV6-1, with D tentatively TRBD1 or TRBD2 (6 bases each). This CDR3 has 18 amino acids. Deletions cut 2 bases from V and 0 bases from J, with 18 bases between. Germline V gene lookup returns CDR1 MNHNS and CDR2 SASEGT. CDR3 sequence reads: CASSEYPGADTSTDTQYF. The CDR3 region has the DNA TGTGCCAGCAGTGAATATCCGGGGGCAGATACTAGCACAGATACGCAGTATTTT.

V gene TRBV5-1 combines with J gene TRBJ2-7; 10 bases agree with TRBD2. V gave up 3 bases and J gave up 4 bases; unmatched junction bases: 4. Germline V gene sequence: CDR1 SGHRS, CDR2 YFSETQ. The CDR3 loop spans 14 amino acids. CDR3 in amino acids: CASSSGTSVYEQYF. The CDR3 DNA follows: TGCGCCAGCAGCTCCGGGACTAGCGTATACGAGCAGTACTTC.

V and J are TRBV10-2 and TRBJ2-7; possibly TRBD2 for D (5 bases). Germline CDR1 and CDR2: WSHSY and SAAADI. V was trimmed by 6 bases and J by 3 bases, leaving 12 bases between them. The CDR3 runs 13 residues. The CDR3 DNA follows: TGCGCCAGCAGGCTAGCCAACTTCTACGAGCAGTACTTC. Amino acids: CASRLANFYEQYF.

The V gene is TRBV23-1, the J gene TRBJ2-7; no reliable D call. TRBV23-1 is an open reading frame whose function is uncertain. Trimming removed 3 bases from V and 1 base from J, with 16 bases in between. CDR3 length equals 16 residues. The CDR3 spells CASSHLGIEGSYEQYF. The CDR3 DNA sequence: TGCGCCAGCAGTCACCTTGGTATAGAAGGTTCCTACGAGCAGTACTTC.